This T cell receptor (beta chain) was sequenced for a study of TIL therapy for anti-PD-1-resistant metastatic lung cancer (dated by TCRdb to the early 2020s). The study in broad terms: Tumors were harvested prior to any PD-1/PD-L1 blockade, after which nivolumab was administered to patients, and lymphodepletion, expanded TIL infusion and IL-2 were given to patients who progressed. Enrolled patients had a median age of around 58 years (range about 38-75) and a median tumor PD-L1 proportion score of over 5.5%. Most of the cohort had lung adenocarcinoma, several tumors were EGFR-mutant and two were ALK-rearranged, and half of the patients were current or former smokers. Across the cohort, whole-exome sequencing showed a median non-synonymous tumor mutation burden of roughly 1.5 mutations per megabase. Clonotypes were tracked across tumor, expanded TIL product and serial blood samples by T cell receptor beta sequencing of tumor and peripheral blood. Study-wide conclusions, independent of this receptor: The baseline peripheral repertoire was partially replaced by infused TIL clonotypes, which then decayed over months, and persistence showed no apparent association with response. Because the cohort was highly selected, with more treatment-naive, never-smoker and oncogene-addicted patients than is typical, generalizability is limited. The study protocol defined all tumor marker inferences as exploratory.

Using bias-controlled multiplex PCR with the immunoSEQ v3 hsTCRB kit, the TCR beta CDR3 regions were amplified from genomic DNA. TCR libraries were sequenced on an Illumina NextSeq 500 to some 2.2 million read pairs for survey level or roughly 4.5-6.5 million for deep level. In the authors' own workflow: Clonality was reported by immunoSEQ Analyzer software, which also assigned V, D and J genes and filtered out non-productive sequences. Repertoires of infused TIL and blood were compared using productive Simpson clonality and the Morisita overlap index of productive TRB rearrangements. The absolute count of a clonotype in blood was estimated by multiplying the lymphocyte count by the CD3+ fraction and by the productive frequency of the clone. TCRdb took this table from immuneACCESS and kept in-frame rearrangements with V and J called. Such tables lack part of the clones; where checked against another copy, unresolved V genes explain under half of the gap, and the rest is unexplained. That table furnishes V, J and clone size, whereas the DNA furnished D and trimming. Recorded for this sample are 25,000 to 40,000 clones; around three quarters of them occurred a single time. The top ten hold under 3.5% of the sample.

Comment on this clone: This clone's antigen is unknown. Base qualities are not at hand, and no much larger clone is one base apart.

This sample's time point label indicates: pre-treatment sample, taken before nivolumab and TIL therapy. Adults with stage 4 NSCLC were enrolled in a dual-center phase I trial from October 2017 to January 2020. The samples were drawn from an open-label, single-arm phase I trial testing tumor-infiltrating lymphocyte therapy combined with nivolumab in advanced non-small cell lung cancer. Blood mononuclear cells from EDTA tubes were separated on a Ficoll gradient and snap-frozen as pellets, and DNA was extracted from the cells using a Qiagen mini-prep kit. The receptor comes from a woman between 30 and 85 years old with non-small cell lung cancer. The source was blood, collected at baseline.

The CDR3 in this case is CAGQEGRFTDTQYF. The nucleotide sequence is given as TGTGCCGGCCAGGAGGGAAGGTTCACAGATACGCAGTATTTT. Recombination connected TRBV30 to TRBJ2-3, and the D gene may be TRBD2, 6 bases matching. From the germline V gene (reference sequence), CDR1 is GTSNPN and CDR2 is SVGIG. Deletion took 8 bases off V and 2 bases off J, with a span of 17 bases between the germline ends. Spanning cysteine to phenylalanine, the CDR3 consists of 14 amino acids. This entry keeps only the CDR3 DNA: 42 bases, framed from base 1.